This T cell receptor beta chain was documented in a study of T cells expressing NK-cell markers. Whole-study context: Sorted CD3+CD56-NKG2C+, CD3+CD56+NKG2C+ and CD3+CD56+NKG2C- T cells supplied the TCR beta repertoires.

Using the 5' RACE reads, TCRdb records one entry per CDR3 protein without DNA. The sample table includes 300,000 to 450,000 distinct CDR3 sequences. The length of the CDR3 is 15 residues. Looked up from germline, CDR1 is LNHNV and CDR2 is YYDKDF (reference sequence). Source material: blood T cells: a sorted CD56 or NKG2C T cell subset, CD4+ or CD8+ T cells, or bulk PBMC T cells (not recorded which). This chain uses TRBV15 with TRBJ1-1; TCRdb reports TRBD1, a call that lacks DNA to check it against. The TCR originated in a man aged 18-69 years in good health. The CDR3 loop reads CATKAFGGENTEAFF.